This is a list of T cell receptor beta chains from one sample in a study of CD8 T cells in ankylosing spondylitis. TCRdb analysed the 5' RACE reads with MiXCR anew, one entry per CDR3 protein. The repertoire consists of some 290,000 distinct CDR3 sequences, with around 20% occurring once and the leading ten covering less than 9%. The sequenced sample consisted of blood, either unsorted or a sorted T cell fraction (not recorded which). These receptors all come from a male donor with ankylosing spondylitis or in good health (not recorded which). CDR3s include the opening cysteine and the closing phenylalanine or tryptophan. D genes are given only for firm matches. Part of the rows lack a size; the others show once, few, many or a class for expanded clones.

CDR3 protein: CASSFGSEYNSPLHF; CDR3 DNA: TGTGCCAGCAGTTTCGGCAGCGAGTATAATTCACCCCTCCACTTT; D gene: .; V gene: TRBV6-5; clone size: .; J gene: TRBJ1-6
CDR3 protein: CASSYSGGRGLQETQYF; CDR3 DNA: TGTGCCAGCAGTTACTCGGGGGGTAGGGGGCTTCAGGAGACCCAGTACTTC; D gene: .; V gene: TRBV6-5; clone size: few; J gene: TRBJ2-5
CDR3 protein: CSARTGYGYTF; CDR3 DNA: TGCAGTGCGCGGACAGGGTATGGCTACACCTTC; D gene: TRBD1; V gene: TRBV20-1; clone size: .; J gene: TRBJ1-2
CDR3 protein: CATSRAAGLGETQYF; CDR3 DNA: TGTGCCACCAGCAGAGCCGCGGGACTAGGCGAGACCCAGTACTTC; D gene: TRBD2; V gene: TRBV15; clone size: .; J gene: TRBJ2-5
CDR3 protein: CASSGDGTGELFF; CDR3 DNA: TGTGCCAGCAGCGGGGACGGGACCGGGGAGCTGTTTTTT; D gene: .; V gene: TRBV5-5; clone size: .; J gene: TRBJ2-2
CDR3 protein: CATSTTRGATGELFF; CDR3 DNA: TGTGCCACCAGTACGACCAGGGGGGCCACCGGGGAGCTGTTTTTT; D gene: .; V gene: TRBV24-1; clone size: few; J gene: TRBJ2-2
CDR3 protein: CASSSPPWELNEQFF; CDR3 DNA: TGCGCCAGCAGCTCGCCACCATGGGAATTGAATGAGCAGTTCTTC; D gene: .; V gene: TRBV5-1; clone size: .; J gene: TRBJ2-1
CDR3 protein: CASSLTREKLFF; CDR3 DNA: TGTGCCAGCAGTTTAACACGTGAAAAACTGTTTTTT; D gene: .; V gene: TRBV28; clone size: few; J gene: TRBJ1-4
CDR3 protein: CASSLWDRGTDTQYF; CDR3 DNA: TGTGCCAGCAGTTTGTGGGACAGGGGCACAGATACGCAGTATTTT; D gene: TRBD1; V gene: TRBV12-3/TRBV12-4; clone size: .; J gene: TRBJ2-3
CDR3 protein: CASSLGIQRGTEAFF; CDR3 DNA: TGCGCCAGCAGCTTGGGCATACAGCGCGGCACTGAAGCTTTCTTT; D gene: .; V gene: TRBV5-1; clone size: many; J gene: TRBJ1-1
CDR3 protein: CATSRDTGAYSNQPQHF; CDR3 DNA: TGTGCCACCAGCAGAGATACGGGAGCTTATAGCAATCAGCCCCAGCATTTT; D gene: .; V gene: TRBV15; clone size: .; J gene: TRBJ1-5
CDR3 protein: CASSQDQGASGNTIYF; CDR3 DNA: TGTGCCAGCAGCCAAGATCAGGGCGCCTCTGGAAACACCATATATTTT; D gene: .; V gene: TRBV9; clone size: many; J gene: TRBJ1-3
CDR3 protein: CASTGNLGGEWAASSDTQYF; CDR3 DNA: TGTGCCAGCACCGGAAACCTTGGGGGCGAGTGGGCAGCGTCTTCAGATACGCAGTATTTT; D gene: .; V gene: TRBV12-3/TRBV12-4; clone size: .; J gene: TRBJ2-3
CDR3 protein: CASSVLGQATDTQYF; CDR3 DNA: TGTGCCAGCAGCGTCCTGGGACAGGCCACAGATACGCAGTATTTT; D gene: TRBD1; V gene: TRBV9; clone size: many; J gene: TRBJ2-3
CDR3 protein: CAISVAIGQERGEQFF; CDR3 DNA: TGTGCCATCAGCGTAGCTATAGGTCAGGAACGGGGTGAGCAGTTCTTC; D gene: .; V gene: TRBV9; clone size: .; J gene: TRBJ2-1